Below, 4 T cell receptor beta chains from the same sample are listed, as sequenced in a study of blood T cell repertoires in COVID-19. Measured with immunoSEQ multiplex PCR; TCRdb has only the in-frame clones, and not every one. Altogether fewer than 300,000 clones are present, 85% to 90% being singletons, with the ten largest covering approximately 9%. Sample: PBMCs or T cells enriched from blood (not recorded which). Receptors originate from a man aged 35-49 years who had recovered from COVID-19.

The chain is built from TRBV19 and TRBJ1-2; TRBD1 matches 7 bases. CDR3 length: 16 residues. Germline values: CDR1 LNHDA, CDR2 SQIVND (reference sequence). The V segment lost 7 bases and the J segment 1 base; nucleotides outside the gene matches: 12. The DNA of the CDR3 is TGTGCCAGTATCCCAGCCGGGACAGCGATTAACTATGGCTACACCTTC. Translating it yields CASIPAGTAINYGYTF.

The chain combines TRBV14 with TRBJ2-7; TRBD1 matches at 8 bases. V dropped 4 bases and J dropped 5; count of bases not matched to a gene: 13. This CDR3 region has 16 residues. Looked up from germline, CDR1 is SGHDN and CDR2 is FVKESK. The CDR3 is CASSPTFGQGVDEQYF. CDR3 in DNA: TGTGCCAGCAGCCCGACCTTCGGACAGGGTGTCGACGAGCAGTACTTC.

This clone showed up just once. The chain combines TRBV6-2 or TRBV6-3 with TRBJ2-1; 14 nucleotides match TRBD2. The ends lost 1 base at V and 6 bases at J; junction bases unmatched: 8. CDR3 length: 18 residues. Germline V CDR1 and CDR2: MNHEY, SVGEGT. The CDR3 nucleotides read TGTGCCAGCAGTTACTTGTCTATCGGGACTAGCGGGAGCAATGAGCAGTTCTTC. Encoded protein: CASSYLSIGTSGSNEQFF.

The gene calls are TRBV6-1 and TRBJ2-1; 12 bases are shared with TRBD2. The CDR3 spans 14 residues. The trim removed 6 bases at V and 9 bases at J, leaving 6 bases unmatched. Germline V CDR1 and CDR2: MNHNS, SASEGT. CDR3 in DNA: TGTGCCAGCAGACCGGGACTAGCGGGTAGTGAGCAGTTCTTC. This translates into CASRPGLAGSEQFF.